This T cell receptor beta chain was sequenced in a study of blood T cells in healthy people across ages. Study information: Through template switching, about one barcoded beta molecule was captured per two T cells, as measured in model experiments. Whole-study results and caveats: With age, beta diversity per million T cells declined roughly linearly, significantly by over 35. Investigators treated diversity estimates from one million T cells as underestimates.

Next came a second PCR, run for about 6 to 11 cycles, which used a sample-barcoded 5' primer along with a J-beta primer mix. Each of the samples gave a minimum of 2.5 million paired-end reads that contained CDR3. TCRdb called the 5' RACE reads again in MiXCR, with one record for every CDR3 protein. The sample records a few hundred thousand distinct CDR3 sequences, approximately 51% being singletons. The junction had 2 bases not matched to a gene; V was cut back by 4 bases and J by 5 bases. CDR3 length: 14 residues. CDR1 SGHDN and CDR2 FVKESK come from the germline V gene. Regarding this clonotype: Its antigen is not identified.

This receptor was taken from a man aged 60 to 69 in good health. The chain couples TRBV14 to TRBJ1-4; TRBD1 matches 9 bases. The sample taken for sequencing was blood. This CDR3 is CASSLGQGNEKLFF. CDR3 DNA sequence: TGTGCCAGCAGCCTCGGACAGGGGAATGAAAAACTGTTTTTT.